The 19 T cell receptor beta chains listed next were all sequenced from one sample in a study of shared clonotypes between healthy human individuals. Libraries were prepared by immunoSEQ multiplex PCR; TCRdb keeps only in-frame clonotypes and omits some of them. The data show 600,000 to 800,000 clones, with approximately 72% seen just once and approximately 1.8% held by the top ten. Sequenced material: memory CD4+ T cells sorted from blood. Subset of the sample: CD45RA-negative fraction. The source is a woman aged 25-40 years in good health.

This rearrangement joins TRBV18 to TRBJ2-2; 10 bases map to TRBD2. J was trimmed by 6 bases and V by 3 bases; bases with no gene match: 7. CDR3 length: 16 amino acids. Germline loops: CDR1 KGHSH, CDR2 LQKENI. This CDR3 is CASSPLAGAYAGELFF. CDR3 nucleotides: TGTGCCAGCTCACCTCTAGCGGGAGCATATGCCGGGGAGCTGTTTTTT.

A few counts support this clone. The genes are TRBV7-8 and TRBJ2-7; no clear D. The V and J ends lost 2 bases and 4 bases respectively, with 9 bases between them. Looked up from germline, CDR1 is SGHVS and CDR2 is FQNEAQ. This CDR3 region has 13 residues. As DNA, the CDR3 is TGTGCCAGCAGCTTATTTGCCCCGTACGAGCAGTACTTC. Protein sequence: CASSLFAPYEQYF.

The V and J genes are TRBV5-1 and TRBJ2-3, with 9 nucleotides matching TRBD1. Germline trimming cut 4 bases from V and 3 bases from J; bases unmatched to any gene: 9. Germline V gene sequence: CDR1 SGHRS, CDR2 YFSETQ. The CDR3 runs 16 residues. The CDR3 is CASSTRTGEITDTQYF. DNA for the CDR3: TGCGCCAGCAGCACCCGGACAGGGGAGATTACAGATACGCAGTATTTT.

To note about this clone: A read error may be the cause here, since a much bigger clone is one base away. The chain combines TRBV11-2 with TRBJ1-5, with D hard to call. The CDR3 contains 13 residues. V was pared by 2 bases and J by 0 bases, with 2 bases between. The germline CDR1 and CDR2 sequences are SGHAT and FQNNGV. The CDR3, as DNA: TGTGCCAGCAGCTTATTTAGCAATCAGCCCCAGCATTTT. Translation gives CASSLFSNQPQHF.

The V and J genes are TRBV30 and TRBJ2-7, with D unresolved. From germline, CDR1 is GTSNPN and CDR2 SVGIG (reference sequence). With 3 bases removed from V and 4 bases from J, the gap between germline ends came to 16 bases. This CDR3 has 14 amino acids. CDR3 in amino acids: CAWSLGPLLYEQYF. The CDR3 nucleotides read TGTGCCTGGAGCCTGGGCCCTCTCTTATACGAGCAGTACTTC.

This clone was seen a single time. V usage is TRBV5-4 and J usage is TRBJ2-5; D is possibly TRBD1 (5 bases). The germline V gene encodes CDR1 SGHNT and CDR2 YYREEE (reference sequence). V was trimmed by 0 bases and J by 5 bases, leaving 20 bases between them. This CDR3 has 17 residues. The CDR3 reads CASSLVYFAGNRETQYF. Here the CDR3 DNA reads TGTGCCAGCAGCTTGGTTTATTTTGCAGGGAATAGGGAGACCCAGTACTTC.

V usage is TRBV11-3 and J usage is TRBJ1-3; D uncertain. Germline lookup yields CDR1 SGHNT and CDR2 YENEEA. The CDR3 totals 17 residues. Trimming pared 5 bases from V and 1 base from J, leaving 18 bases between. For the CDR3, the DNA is TGTGCCAGCAGCCCCATGAGGTCTCGCTTTTCTGGAAACACCATATATTTT. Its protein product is CASSPMRSRFSGNTIYF.

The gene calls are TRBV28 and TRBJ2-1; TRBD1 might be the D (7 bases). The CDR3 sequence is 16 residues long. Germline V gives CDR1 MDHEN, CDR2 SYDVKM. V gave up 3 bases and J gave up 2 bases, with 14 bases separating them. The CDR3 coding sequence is TGTGCCAGCAGTTTCGGAGGGGGCGCAACCTACAATGAGCAGTTCTTC. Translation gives CASSFGGGATYNEQFF. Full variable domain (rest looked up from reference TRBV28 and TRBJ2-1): DVKVTQSSRYLVKRTGEKVFLECVQDMDHENMFWYRQDPGLGLRLIYFSYDVKMKEKGDIPEGYSVSREKKERFSLILESASTNQTSMYLCASSFGGGATYNEQFFGPGTRLTVL.

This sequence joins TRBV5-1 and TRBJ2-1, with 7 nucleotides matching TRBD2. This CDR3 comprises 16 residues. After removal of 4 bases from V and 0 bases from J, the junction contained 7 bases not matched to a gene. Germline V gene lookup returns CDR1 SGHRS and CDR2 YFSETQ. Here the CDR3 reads CASSLGLVSSYNEQFF. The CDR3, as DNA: TGCGCCAGCAGCCTAGGACTAGTCTCCTCCTACAATGAGCAGTTCTTC.

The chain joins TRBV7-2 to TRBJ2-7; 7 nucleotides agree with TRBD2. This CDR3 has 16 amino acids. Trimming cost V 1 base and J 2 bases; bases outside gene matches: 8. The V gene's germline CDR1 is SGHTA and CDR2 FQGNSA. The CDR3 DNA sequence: TGTGCCAGCAGCTTAGAATTGGCTAGCGGAGCCTACGAGCAGTACTTC. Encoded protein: CASSLELASGAYEQYF.

Here the CDR3 DNA reads TGTGCCAGCAGCCCCCCCGGGACTAGCGGTTATGATGAGCAGTTCTTC. Amino acid sequence: CASSPPGTSGYDEQFF. V usage is TRBV7-2 and J usage is TRBJ2-1, with TRBD2 identical over 11 bases. This CDR3 is built from 16 residues. The V gene end was trimmed by 5 bases and the J gene end by 8 bases; junction bases not matched to a gene: 11. From germline, CDR1 is SGHTA and CDR2 FQGNSA.

DNA for the CDR3: TGTGCCAGCAGTTTATGGGCTAGCGGGAAAGAGACCCAGTACTTC. Translation gives CASSLWASGKETQYF. This chain uses TRBV28 with TRBJ2-5; 9 nucleotides agree with TRBD2. The germline gives CDR1 MDHEN, CDR2 SYDVKM. V shed 0 bases, J shed 3 bases, and the junction held 2 bases outside the gene matches. The CDR3 consists of 15 residues. The variable domain in full, with the rest retrieved from reference TRBV28 and TRBJ2-5, is DVKVTQSSRYLVKRTGEKVFLECVQDMDHENMFWYRQDPGLGLRLIYFSYDVKMKEKGDIPEGYSVSREKKERFSLILESASTNQTSMYLCASSLWASGKETQYFGPGTRLLVL.

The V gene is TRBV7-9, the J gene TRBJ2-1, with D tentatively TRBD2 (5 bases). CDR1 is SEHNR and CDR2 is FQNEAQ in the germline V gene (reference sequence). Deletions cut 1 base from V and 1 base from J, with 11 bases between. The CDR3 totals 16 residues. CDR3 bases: TGTGCCAGCAGCTTAGGTGGCGGAGGATCCTACAATGAGCAGTTCTTC. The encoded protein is CASSLGGGGSYNEQFF.

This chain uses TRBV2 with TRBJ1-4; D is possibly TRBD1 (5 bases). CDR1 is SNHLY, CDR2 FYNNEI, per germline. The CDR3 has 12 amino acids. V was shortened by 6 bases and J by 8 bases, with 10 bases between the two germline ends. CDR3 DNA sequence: TGTGCCAGCAGCCGAGGGGCCGAAAAACTGTTTTTT. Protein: CASSRGAEKLFF.

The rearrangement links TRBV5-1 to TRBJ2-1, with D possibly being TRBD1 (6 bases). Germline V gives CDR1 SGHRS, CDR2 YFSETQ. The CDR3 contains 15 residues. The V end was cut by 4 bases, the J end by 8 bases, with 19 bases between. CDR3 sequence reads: CASSLYGQPGDEQFF. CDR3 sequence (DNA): TGCGCCAGCAGCCTCTACGGACAGCCCGGCGATGAGCAGTTCTTC.

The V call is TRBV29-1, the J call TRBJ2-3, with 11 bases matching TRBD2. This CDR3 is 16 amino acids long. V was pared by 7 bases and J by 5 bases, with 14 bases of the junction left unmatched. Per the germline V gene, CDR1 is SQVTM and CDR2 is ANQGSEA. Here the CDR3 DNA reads TGCAGCGCGCCTTTACTAGCGGGAGTCGGAGGAGATACGCAGTATTTT. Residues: CSAPLLAGVGGDTQYF.

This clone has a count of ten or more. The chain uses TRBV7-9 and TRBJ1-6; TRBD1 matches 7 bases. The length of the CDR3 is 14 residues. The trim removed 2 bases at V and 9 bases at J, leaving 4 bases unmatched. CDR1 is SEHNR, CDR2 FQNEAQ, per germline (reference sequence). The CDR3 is CASSLRDRVSPLHF. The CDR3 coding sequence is TGTGCCAGCAGCTTACGTGACAGGGTTTCACCCCTCCACTTT. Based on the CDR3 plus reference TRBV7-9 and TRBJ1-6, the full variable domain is DTGVSQNPRHKITKRGQNVTFRCDPISEHNRLYWYRQTLGQGPEFLTYFQNEAQLEKSRLLSDRFSAERPKGSFSTLEIQRTEQGDSAMYLCASSLRDRVSPLHFGNGTRLTVT.

CDR3 region: CASSPGLAGNTGELFF. The DNA of the CDR3 is TGCGCCAGCAGCCCGGGACTAGCGGGGAACACCGGGGAGCTGTTTTTT. V usage is TRBV5-1 and J usage is TRBJ2-2; the match to TRBD2 covers 12 bases. After removal of 4 bases from V and 1 base from J, the junction contained 2 bases not matched to a gene. This CDR3 has 16 residues. CDR1 is SGHRS, CDR2 YFSETQ, per germline.

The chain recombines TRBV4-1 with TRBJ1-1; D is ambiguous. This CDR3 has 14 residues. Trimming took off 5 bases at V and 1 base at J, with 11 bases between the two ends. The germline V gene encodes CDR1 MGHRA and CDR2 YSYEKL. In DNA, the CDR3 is TGCGCCAGCAGCTTCTGGGGTGGGAACACTGAAGCTTTCTTT. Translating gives CASSFWGGNTEAFF.